Listed here are 24 T cell receptor beta chains from one sample, sequenced in a study of cytomegalovirus exposure and HLA in healthy donors. The PCR made use of 60 Vbeta and 13 Jbeta primers. Sequencing used immunoSEQ multiplex PCR; TCRdb keeps in-frame clones, though not all of them. The sample shows 150,000 to 200,000 clones, approximately 81% of them seen only once. The sample consisted of PBMCs. The origin of the receptors is a man aged 25 to 40 in good health and CMV-seropositive.

The rearrangement joins TRBV20-1 to TRBJ1-2, with D possibly TRBD1 on 6 matching bases. This CDR3 is 11 amino acids long. Deletions cut 6 bases from V and 8 bases from J, with 13 bases between. The germline gives CDR1 DFQATT, CDR2 SNEGSKA (reference sequence). The CDR3 region is CSARGAGGYTF. CDR3 DNA sequence: TGCAGTGCCCGGGGGGCGGGGGGCTACACCTTC.

This chain uses TRBV7-2 with TRBJ2-2; perhaps TRBD1 as D (5 bases). Trimming removed 2 bases at V and 3 bases at J, with 13 bases between. Germline V gives CDR1 SGHTA, CDR2 FQGNSA. The CDR3 is 16 amino acids. The CDR3 loop reads CASSLFQGRYTGELFF. DNA of the CDR3: TGTGCCAGCAGCTTATTCCAGGGTCGCTACACCGGGGAGCTGTTTTTT.

This chain joins TRBV5-1 and TRBJ2-3, with D possibly matching TRBD1 (6 bases). V was pared by 2 bases and J by 5 bases, with 15 bases between. The CDR3 has 15 residues. Per the germline V gene, CDR1 is SGHRS and CDR2 is YFSETQ. The CDR3 DNA sequence: TGCGCCAGCAGCTTAATCGGGCAGGGGAGAGATACGCAGTATTTT. Protein sequence: CASSLIGQGRDTQYF.

The CDR3 loop reads CASSLDPGMMNEQFF. CDR3 bases: TGTGCCAGCAGCTTAGACCCAGGGATGATGAATGAGCAGTTCTTC. This chain links TRBV11-3 with TRBJ2-1; weak D call: TRBD1 (5 bases). Germline values: CDR1 SGHNT, CDR2 YENEEA. The CDR3 loop spans 15 amino acids. V lost 0 bases, J lost 7 bases, and 13 bases lay in between.

This sequence joins TRBV2 and TRBJ1-1; 10 bases line up with TRBD1. The CDR3 loop spans 17 amino acids. V dropped 7 bases and J dropped 4; count of bases not matched to a gene: 15. The V gene's germline CDR1 is SNHLY and CDR2 FYNNEI. CDR3 sequence (DNA): TGTGCCAGCAAACGAAGACAGGGGGCCGTAAGGGGCACTGAAGCTTTCTTT. Protein: CASKRRQGAVRGTEAFF. The complete variable domain, with remaining parts taken from reference TRBV2 and TRBJ1-1, reads EPEVTQTPSHQVTQMGQEVILRCVPISNHLYFYWYRQILGQKVEFLVSFYNNEISEKSEIFDDQFSVERPDGSNFTLKIRSTKLEDSAMYFCASKRRQGAVRGTEAFFGQGTRLTVV.

This clone was seen more than once but under ten times. J is TRBJ1-1 and V is TRBV5-8; D remains ambiguous. CDR3 length: 12 residues. CDR1 is SGHTS, CDR2 YDEGEE, per germline. The V gene lost 0 bases and the J gene lost 8 bases, with 8 bases spanning the gap. CDR3 loop: CASSLVLREAFF. The CDR3 DNA is TGTGCCAGCAGCTTGGTACTCCGGGAAGCTTTCTTT.

This rearrangement joins TRBV4-1 to TRBJ1-5, with a tentative D call TRBD1 (5 bases). V was clipped by 4 bases and J by 4 bases, with 17 bases between them. This CDR3 contains 16 residues. Germline-derived CDR1 and CDR2 are MGHRA and YSYEKL. The CDR3 region has the DNA TGCGCCAGCAGCCCGATTGGGGGGGGGATAAATCAGCCCCAGCATTTT. Its translation: CASSPIGGGINQPQHF.

The chain links TRBV5-6 to TRBJ2-5, with unresolved D. Judging by the DNA end, TRBJ2-7 fits better; the J call may be wrong. Germline CDR1 reads SGHDT; CDR2 reads YYEEEE. This CDR3 spans 12 amino acids. The CDR3 here is CASSLPGDEQYF. DNA of the CDR3: TGTGCCAGCAGCCTCCCCGGAGACGAGCAGTACTTC.

The V and J genes are TRBV7-8 and TRBJ2-3, with D maybe TRBD2 (5 bases). CDR3 length equals 18 residues. Trimming pared 5 bases from V and 2 bases from J, leaving 23 bases between. CDR1 and CDR2 from the germline V gene are SGHVS and FQNEAQ. The CDR3 DNA is TGTGCCAGCAGCCATGGTCGTTGGGCTAGCAGAAACACAGATACGCAGTATTTT. This sequence encodes CASSHGRWASRNTDTQYF.

The chain employs TRBV11-1 and TRBJ1-2; D gene uncertain. V was cut by 2 bases and J by 6 bases, with 16 bases left in between. This CDR3 has 15 residues. Germline CDR1 is SGHAT and CDR2 is FQDESV (reference sequence). The CDR3 region is CASSLFLAGGDGYTF. The CDR3 nucleotides read TGTGCCAGCAGCTTATTCCTCGCCGGAGGCGATGGCTACACCTTC.

The chain carries TRBV18 and TRBJ2-1; 11 nucleotides line up with TRBD1. V lost 3 bases and J lost 0; bases outside the gene matches: 10. Germline CDR1 is KGHSH and CDR2 is LQKENI. This CDR3 has 19 residues. The CDR3 sequence: CASSPGTGGPLPSYNEQFF. In DNA form, the CDR3 reads TGTGCCAGCTCACCCGGGACAGGGGGACCCTTGCCCTCCTACAATGAGCAGTTCTTC. Variable domain in full (rest from reference TRBV18 and TRBJ2-1): NAGVMQNPRHLVRRRGQEARLRCSPMKGHSHVYWYRQLPEEGLKFMVYLQKENIIDESGMPKERFSAEFPKEGPSILRIQQVVRGDSAAYFCASSPGTGGPLPSYNEQFFGPGTRLTVL.

This chain links TRBV27 with TRBJ2-7, with D possibly TRBD2 on 6 matching bases. V lost 4 bases, J lost 2 bases, and 15 bases lay in between. The germline CDR1 and CDR2 sequences are MNHEY and SMNVEV (reference sequence). The CDR3 is 15 residues long. The CDR3 sequence is CASSSASEIAYEQYF. CDR3 coding DNA: TGTGCCAGCAGTTCGGCTAGCGAGATTGCCTACGAGCAGTACTTC.

V gene TRBV4-3 combines with J gene TRBJ2-5; 7 bases map to TRBD1. Germline assignment: CDR1 LGHNA and CDR2 YSLEER. V gave up 0 bases and J gave up 7 bases; unmatched junction bases: 5. The CDR3 consists of 14 residues. CDR3 bases: TGCGCCAGCAGCCAAGAGACAGGGAAAGGGACCCAGTACTTC. Amino acids: CASSQETGKGTQYF.

V usage is TRBV4-3 and J usage is TRBJ1-2, with D unresolved. The CDR3 runs to 14 residues. Per germline, CDR1 LGHNA and CDR2 YSLEER. V was cut by 0 bases and J by 4 bases, with 9 bases left in between. The CDR3 here is CASSQDVGSYGYTF. In nucleotides, the CDR3 is TGCGCCAGCAGCCAAGATGTGGGCTCCTATGGCTACACCTTC.

The chain uses TRBV10-3 and TRBJ1-1, with D perhaps TRBD1 (5 bases). The CDR3 length is 16 residues. V was trimmed by 0 bases and J by 0 bases, leaving 11 bases between them. The germline V gene has CDR1 ENHRY and CDR2 SYGVKD. CDR3 sequence reads: CAISESRQTMNTEAFF. In DNA form, the CDR3 reads TGTGCCATCAGTGAGTCCAGACAGACCATGAACACTGAAGCTTTCTTT.

The gene calls are TRBV5-5 and TRBJ2-5; 10 bases map to TRBD1. CDR1 and CDR2 from the germline V gene are SGHKS and YYEKEE (reference sequence). Germline trimming cut 4 bases from V and 9 bases from J; bases unmatched to any gene: 12. The CDR3 has 15 amino acids. The CDR3 sequence: CASSLITGTGVAQYF. DNA for the CDR3: TGTGCCAGCAGCCTAATTACCGGGACAGGGGTGGCCCAGTACTTC.

Points on this clone: Other nucleotide sequences from this sample produce the same CDR3. V is TRBV7-3 and J is TRBJ2-1, with 8 positions matching TRBD1. Germline V CDR1 and CDR2: SGHTA, FQGTGA. Germline trimming cut 5 bases from V and 3 bases from J; bases unmatched to any gene: 3. The CDR3 runs 14 residues. CDR3 nucleotides: TGTGCCAGCAGCCCCGGGACAGGCTACAATGAGCAGTTCTTC. Translated: CASSPGTGYNEQFF.

V usage is TRBV5-4 and J usage is TRBJ2-1; the match to TRBD2 covers 8 bases. This CDR3 contains 11 residues. Germline lookup yields CDR1 SGHNT and CDR2 YYREEE (reference sequence). The CDR3 loop is CVGLGNNEQFF. The CDR3 DNA sequence: TGTGTGGGACTAGGCAACAATGAGCAGTTCTTC. Based on the CDR3 plus reference TRBV5-4 and TRBJ2-1, the full variable domain is ETGVTQSPTHLIKTRGQQVTLRCSSQSGHNTVSWYQQALGQGPQFIFQYYREEENGRGNFPPRFSGLQFPNYSSELNVNALELDDSALYLCVGLGNNEQFFGPGTRLTVL.

The DNA for the CDR3 is TGCGCCAGCAGCCAAGGGCTCGCCAATCAGCCCCAGCATTTT. It translates to CASSQGLANQPQHF. The rearrangement joins TRBV4-1 to TRBJ1-5; no reliable D call. Trimming cost V 1 base and J 3 bases, with 7 bases left between them. The length of the CDR3 is 14 residues. Germline assignment: CDR1 MGHRA and CDR2 YSYEKL.

The J gene is TRBJ2-4, the V gene TRBV7-2; D not certain. From germline, CDR1 is SGHTA and CDR2 FQGNSA. CDR3 length equals 15 residues. Trimming took off 3 bases at V and 0 bases at J, with 9 bases between the two ends. CDR3 region: CASSLGLLAKNIQYF. CDR3 in DNA: TGTGCCAGCAGCTTGGGCTTACTAGCCAAAAACATTCAGTACTTC.

On this clone: Other DNA sequences in the same sample also yield this CDR3. The genes are TRBV18 and TRBJ2-7, with 7 bases matching TRBD1. Germline V gives CDR1 KGHSH, CDR2 LQKENI. Trimming cost V 4 bases and J 1 base; bases outside gene matches: 1. This CDR3 comprises 13 residues. The CDR3 region is CASSRQGSYEQYF. The DNA for the CDR3 is TGTGCCAGCTCACGACAGGGATCCTACGAGCAGTACTTC.

The V gene is TRBV4-1, the J gene TRBJ2-5, with 10 bases fitting TRBD1. V shed 0 bases and J 6 bases; nucleotides not matched to a gene: 4. Germline V gene sequence: CDR1 MGHRA, CDR2 YSYEKL. The CDR3 runs to 15 residues. The CDR3 loop reads CASSQDPGQGQTQYF. CDR3 sequence (DNA): TGCGCCAGCAGCCAAGACCCGGGACAGGGGCAGACCCAGTACTTC.

The V and J genes are TRBV5-4 and TRBJ2-1; tentative D call: TRBD2 (5 bases). This CDR3 is built from 16 residues. Germline V gives CDR1 SGHNT, CDR2 YYREEE (reference sequence). The V end was cut by 0 bases, the J end by 6 bases, with 16 bases between. This CDR3 reads CASSLDGAGLSNEQFF. In DNA, the CDR3 is TGTGCCAGCAGCTTGGATGGAGCCGGACTTAGCAATGAGCAGTTCTTC.

The chain links TRBV10-3 to TRBJ1-1; D is perhaps TRBD1 (5 bases). CDR1 ENHRY and CDR2 SYGVKD come from the germline V gene. CDR3 length equals 13 residues. V was trimmed by 5 bases and J by 6 bases, leaving 13 bases between them. The CDR3 reads CAISTPDSSEAFF. DNA for the CDR3: TGTGCCATCAGTACTCCCGACAGCTCTGAAGCTTTCTTT.